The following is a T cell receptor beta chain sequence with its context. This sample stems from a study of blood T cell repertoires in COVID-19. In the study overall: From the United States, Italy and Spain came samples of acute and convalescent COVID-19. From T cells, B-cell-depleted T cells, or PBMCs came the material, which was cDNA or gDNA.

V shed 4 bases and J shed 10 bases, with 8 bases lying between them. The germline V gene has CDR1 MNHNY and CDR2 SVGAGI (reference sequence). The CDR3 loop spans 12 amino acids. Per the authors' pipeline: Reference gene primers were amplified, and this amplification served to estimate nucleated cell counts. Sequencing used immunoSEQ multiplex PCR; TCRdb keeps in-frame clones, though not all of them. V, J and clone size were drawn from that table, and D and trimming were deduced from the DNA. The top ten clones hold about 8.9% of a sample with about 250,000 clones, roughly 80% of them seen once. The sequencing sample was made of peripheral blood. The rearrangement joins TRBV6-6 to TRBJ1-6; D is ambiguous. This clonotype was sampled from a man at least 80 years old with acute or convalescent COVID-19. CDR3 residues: CASSSISSPLHF. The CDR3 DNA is TGTGCCAGCAGTTCAATTAGCTCACCCCTCCACTTT.